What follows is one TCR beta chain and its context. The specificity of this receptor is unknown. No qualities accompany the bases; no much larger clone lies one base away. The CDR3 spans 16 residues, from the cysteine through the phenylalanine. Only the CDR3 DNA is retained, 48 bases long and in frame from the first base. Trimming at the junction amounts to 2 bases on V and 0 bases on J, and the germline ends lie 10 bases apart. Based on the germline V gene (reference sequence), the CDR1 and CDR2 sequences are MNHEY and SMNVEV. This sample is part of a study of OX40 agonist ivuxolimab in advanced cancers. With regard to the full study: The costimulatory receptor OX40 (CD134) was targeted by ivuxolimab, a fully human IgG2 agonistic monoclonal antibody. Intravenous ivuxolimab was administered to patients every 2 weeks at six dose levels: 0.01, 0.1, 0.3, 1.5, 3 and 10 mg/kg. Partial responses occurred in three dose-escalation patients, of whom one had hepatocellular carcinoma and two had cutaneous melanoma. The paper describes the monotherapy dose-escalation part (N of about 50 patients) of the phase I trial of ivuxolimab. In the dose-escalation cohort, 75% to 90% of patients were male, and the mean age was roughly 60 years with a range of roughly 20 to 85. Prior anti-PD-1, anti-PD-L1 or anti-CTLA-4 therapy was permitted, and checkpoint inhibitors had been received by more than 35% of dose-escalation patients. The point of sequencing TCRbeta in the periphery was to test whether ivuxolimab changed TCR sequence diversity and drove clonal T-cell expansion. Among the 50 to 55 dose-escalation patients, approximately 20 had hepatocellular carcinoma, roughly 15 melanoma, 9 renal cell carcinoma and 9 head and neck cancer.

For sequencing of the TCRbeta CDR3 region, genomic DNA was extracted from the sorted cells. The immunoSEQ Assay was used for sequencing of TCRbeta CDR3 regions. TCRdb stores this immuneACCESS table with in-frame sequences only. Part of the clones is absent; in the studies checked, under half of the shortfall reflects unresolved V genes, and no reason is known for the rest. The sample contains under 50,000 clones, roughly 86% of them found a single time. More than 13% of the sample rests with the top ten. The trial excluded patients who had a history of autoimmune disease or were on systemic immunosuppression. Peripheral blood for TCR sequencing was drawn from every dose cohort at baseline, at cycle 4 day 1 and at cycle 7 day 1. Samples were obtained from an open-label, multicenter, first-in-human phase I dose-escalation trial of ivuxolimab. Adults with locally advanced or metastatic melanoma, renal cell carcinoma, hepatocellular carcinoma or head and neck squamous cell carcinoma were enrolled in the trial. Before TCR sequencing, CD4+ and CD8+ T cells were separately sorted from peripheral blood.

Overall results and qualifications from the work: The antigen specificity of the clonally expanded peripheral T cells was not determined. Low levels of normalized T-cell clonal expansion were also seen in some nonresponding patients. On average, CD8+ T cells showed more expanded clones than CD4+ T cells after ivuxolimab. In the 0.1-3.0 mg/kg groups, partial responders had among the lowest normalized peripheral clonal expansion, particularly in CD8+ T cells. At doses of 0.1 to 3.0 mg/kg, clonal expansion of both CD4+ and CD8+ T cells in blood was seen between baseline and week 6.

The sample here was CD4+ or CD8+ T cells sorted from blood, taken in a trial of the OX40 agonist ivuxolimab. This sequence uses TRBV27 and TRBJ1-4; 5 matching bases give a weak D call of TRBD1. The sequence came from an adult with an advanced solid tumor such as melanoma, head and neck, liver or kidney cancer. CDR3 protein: CASSLSPGTTNEKLFF. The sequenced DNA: TGTGCCAGCAGTTTAAGCCCAGGGACAACTAATGAAAAACTGTTTTTT.